This entry is about one TCR beta chain. Its antigen is as yet unknown. Germline V lookup: CDR1 SGHAT, CDR2 FQNNGV. V lost 5 bases to trimming and J lost 8 bases; unmatched junction nucleotides: 8. The CDR3 extends over 13 amino acids. These data are taken from a study of immune heterogeneity within non-small cell lung tumors. Study information: Classification of the tumors gave several squamous cell carcinomas, around 11 non-squamous carcinomas and 1 not otherwise specified. Whole-study results and caveats: Individual patients showed largely nonoverlapping sets of high-frequency T-cell receptor beta clonotypes. Alongside site-unique high-frequency clones, identical dominant CDR3 beta clonotypes recurred across tumor sites within a patient. Local T-cell clonality and local tumor mutational burden correlated moderately but significantly (R around 0.3).

Multiplex PCR was performed with 32 V and 13 J primers, and it amplified TCR beta CDR3. In TCRdb, the multiplex PCR reads were re-called with MiXCR into one record per CDR3 protein. The table has about 2,500 distinct CDR3 sequences, 40% to 60% seen once. At roughly 600 ng per sample, bulk tumor genomic DNA provided the template. Surgery yielded several widely spaced biopsies per primary tumor. These patients got curative surgery after being newly diagnosed with untreated non-small cell lung cancer. Sequenced material: lung tumor tissue. This chain links TRBV11-2 with TRBJ1-1; TRBD1 matches 7 bases. This clonotype was sampled from a middle-aged man with non-small cell lung cancer. The CDR3 loop reads CASSQGGTGEAFF. CDR3 DNA: TGTGCCAGCAGCCAGGGGGGGACGGGAGAAGCTTTCTTT.